The sequence of this T cell receptor (beta chain) was determined in a study of cytomegalovirus exposure and HLA in healthy donors. Turning to this clone: Its antigen is as yet unknown.

The study's findings and limits: Analyzed later, most CMV-associated TCR beta chains appeared HLA-restricted. Rates of TCR association differed by HLA locus in a later analysis, with DRB1 highest and HLA-C lowest.

Primers for the PCR totalled 60 Vbeta and 13 Jbeta. Clones were sequenced by immunoSEQ multiplex PCR, and TCRdb holds only the in-frame ones, with some missing. The sample holds about 68,000 clones, approximately 75% seen once. The receptor was derived from a human donor in good health. Sequenced: PBMCs.

CDR3 loop: CASSYTGGHTIYF. In DNA form, the CDR3 reads TGCGCCAGCAGCTATACGGGGGGGCACACCATATATTTT. The V and J genes are TRBV5-1 and TRBJ1-3; perhaps TRBD1 as D (6 bases). V was clipped by 3 bases and J by 8 bases, with 12 bases between them. This CDR3 has 13 amino acids. Germline V gives CDR1 SGHRS, CDR2 YFSETQ.